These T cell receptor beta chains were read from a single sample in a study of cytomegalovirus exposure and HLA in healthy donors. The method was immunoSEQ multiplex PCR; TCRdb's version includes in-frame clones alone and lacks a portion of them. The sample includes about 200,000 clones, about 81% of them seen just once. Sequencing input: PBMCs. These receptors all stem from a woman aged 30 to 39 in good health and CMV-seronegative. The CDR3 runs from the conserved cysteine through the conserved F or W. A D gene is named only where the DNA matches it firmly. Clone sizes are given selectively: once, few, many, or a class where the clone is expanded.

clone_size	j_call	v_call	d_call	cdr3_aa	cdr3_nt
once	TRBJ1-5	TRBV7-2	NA	CASSLGGAGNQPQHF	TGTGCCAGCAGCTTAGGTGGCGCAGGGAATCAGCCCCAGCATTTT
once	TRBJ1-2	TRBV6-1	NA	CASSEVIGLRAGGYTF	TGTGCCAGCAGTGAAGTAATAGGCCTACGGGCGGGAGGCTACACCTTC
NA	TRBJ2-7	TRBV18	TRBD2	CASSRSGGEQYF	TGTGCCAGCTCACGGAGCGGGGGCGAGCAGTACTTC
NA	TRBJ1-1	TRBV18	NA	CASSAGRQNTEAFF	TGTGCCAGCTCAGCGGGACGCCAGAACACTGAAGCTTTCTTT
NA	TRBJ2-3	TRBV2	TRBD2	CASSDLAGASTDTQYF	TGTGCCAGCAGTGATCTAGCGGGGGCCAGCACAGATACGCAGTATTTT
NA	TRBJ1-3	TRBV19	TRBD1	CASSTGQAASGNTIYF	TGTGCCAGTAGTACCGGACAGGCGGCCTCTGGAAACACCATATATTTT
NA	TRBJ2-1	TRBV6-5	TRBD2	CASSSPRAGVQEQFF	TGTGCCAGCAGTTCCCCCCGGGCGGGAGTCCAGGAGCAGTTCTTC
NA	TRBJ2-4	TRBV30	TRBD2	CAWSGLAGMNIQYF	TGTGCCTGGAGTGGACTAGCGGGAATGAACATTCAGTACTTC
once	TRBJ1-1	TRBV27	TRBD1	CASSSAGGFTEAFF	TGTGCCAGCAGTTCGGCAGGGGGGTTCACTGAAGCTTTCTTT
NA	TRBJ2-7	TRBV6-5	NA	CASSSRYAGNYEQYF	TGTGCCAGCAGCTCGAGATACGCTGGTAACTACGAGCAGTACTTC